This TCR beta chain emerged from a study of T-cell memory formation after mild COVID-19 (dated by TCRdb to the early 2020s). About the study as a whole: TCR sequence clusters from the two donors were largely donor specific. Longitudinal TCRalpha and TCRbeta repertoire sequencing tracked T-cell clones expanding and contracting after mild COVID-19 in two donors. Two young, previously healthy adult volunteers made up the cohort, one male and one female. The investigation overall reported the following: Clones contracting from day 15 to 85 had balanced CD4/CD8 phenotypes, while a second wave expanding from day 15 to 37 was biased towards CD4+. Contracting CD4+ clones were found mainly in CM and EM memory subsets, while CD8+ clones were enriched in EMRA. Some responding clones were detected in pre-infection memory, suggesting pre-existing cross-reactive memory T cells joined the SARS-CoV-2 response. SARS-CoV-2 specificity was not confirmed for the second-wave clones peaking on day 37. The study included only a couple of mild cases, and larger cohorts that include severe cases with pre-infection samples were judged to be necessary.

The sample was run on an Illumina NovaSeq 6000. cDNA libraries for TCRalpha and TCRbeta were prepared by 5'RACE using constant-segment primers, with sample barcodes and unique molecular identifiers added. RNA was extracted from every sample with Trizol reagent. Library amplification was performed in two PCR steps, and a second sample barcode and Illumina TruSeq adapters were introduced in the second step. Sequencing of the libraries was done on an Illumina NovaSeq, producing 2 x 150 bp paired-end reads. In the paper's pipeline: The reads were demultiplexed and collapsed into UMI-guided consensus sequences using migec v1.2.7. Using mixcr v2.1.11, the UMI consensuses were aligned to TRA and TRB V and J templates and assembled into clonotypes. Clonotypes were classified as expanded or contracted when called significant by both edgeR and NoisET, with noise models trained on biological replicates. For edgeR calls, the cutoffs were a false discovery rate-adjusted p below 0.01 and a log2 fold-change threshold of 1. PCA with hierarchical clustering of max-normalized trajectories of the 1000 most abundant clonotypes was used as exploratory dynamics analysis. Each responding clone was given a CD4 or CD8 phenotype based on the CD4+ and CD8+ repertoires, which had been sequenced separately. The raw public reads went through TCRdb reprocessing: fastp at Q25, MiXCR clone calling, in-frame beta chains kept. Every entry covers one CDR3 protein and lists the most common genes and DNA from its rows. It is TCRdb's table, rather than the study itself, that gives the V and J calls and clone size. The sample table lists about 180,000 distinct CDR3 sequences, approximately 16% of them with a count of one. Clones ranked in the top ten supply around 2% of the sample.

Ficoll-Paque density gradient centrifugation was used to isolate PBMCs. Deletion took 6 bases off V and 1 base off J, with a span of 13 bases between the germline ends. The CDR3, cysteine through phenylalanine, is 14 amino acids long. The only DNA kept is the CDR3, 42 bases in frame from the first base. CDR1 and CDR2, per the germline V gene (reference sequence), are LNHDA and SQIVND. In this sample, this clonotype turned up many times. The antigen it recognizes is unknown. No base quality information exists; no much larger clone differs at one position. The sequence is built from TRBV19 and TRBJ2-7; 5 matching bases give a weak D call of TRBD1. Input material: PBMCs or a T cell subset sorted from them (not recorded which). The source is an adult woman who had mild COVID-19 (a few samples of this study predate the infection). The sample titles of this study are shuffled in the database, so cell type and time point are left out; the donor was told from shared clones. At the DNA level, the sequence is TGTGCCAGTAGGACAGACACGACGTCCTACGAGCAGTACTTC. This translates into CASRTDTTSYEQYF.